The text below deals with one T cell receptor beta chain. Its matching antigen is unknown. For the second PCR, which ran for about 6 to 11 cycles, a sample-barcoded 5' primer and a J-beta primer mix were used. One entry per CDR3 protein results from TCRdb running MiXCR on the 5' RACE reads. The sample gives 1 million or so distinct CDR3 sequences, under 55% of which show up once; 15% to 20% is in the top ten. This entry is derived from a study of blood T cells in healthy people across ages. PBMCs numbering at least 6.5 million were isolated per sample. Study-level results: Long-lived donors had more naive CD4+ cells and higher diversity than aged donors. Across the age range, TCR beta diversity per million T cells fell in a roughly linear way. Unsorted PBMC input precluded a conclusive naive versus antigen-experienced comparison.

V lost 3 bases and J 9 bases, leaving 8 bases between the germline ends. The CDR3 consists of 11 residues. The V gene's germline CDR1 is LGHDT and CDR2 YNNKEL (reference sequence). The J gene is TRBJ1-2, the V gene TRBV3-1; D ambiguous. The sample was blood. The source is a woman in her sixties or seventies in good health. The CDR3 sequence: CASSQVGSYTF. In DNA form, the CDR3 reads TGTGCCAGCAGCCAGGTCGGGAGCTACACCTTC.